This passage covers 2 T cell receptor beta chains from one sample sequenced in a study of blood T cell repertoires in COVID-19. Assay used: immunoSEQ multiplex PCR; TCRdb lists only in-frame clones, some missing. The sample yields about 440,000 clones, roughly 87% seen once. The sequenced sample consisted of PBMCs or T cells enriched from blood (not recorded which). Receptors originate from a man between 18 and 29 years old who had recovered from COVID-19.

The gene calls are TRBV7-9 and TRBJ1-5, with 8 positions matching TRBD1. The CDR3 is 17 amino acids. V lost 3 bases, J lost 7 bases, and 14 bases stayed unmatched. Germline V lookup: CDR1 SEHNR, CDR2 FQNEAQ (reference sequence). The CDR3 region has the DNA TGTGCCAGCAGCTTTGGACAGGGATTCGGGTCAATCCAGCCCCAGCATTTT. Its translation: CASSFGQGFGSIQPQHF. Together with reference TRBV7-9 and TRBJ1-5, the CDR3 gives the full variable domain: DTGVSQNPRHKITKRGQNVTFRCDPISEHNRLYWYRQTLGQGPEFLTYFQNEAQLEKSRLLSDRFSAERPKGSFSTLEIQRTEQGDSAMYLCASSFGQGFGSIQPQHFGDGTRLSIL.

This chain links TRBV29-1 with TRBJ2-1; D gene unclear. CDR1 is SQVTM, CDR2 ANQGSEA, per germline. V shed 4 bases and J shed 6 bases, with 13 bases lying between them. This CDR3 contains 13 residues. CDR3 in amino acids: CSVGARFGNEQFF. CDR3 nucleotides: TGCAGCGTTGGCGCTAGGTTCGGCAATGAGCAGTTCTTC.